This T cell receptor beta chain is drawn from a study of blood T cells in healthy people across ages. Sample-barcoded 5' priming and a J-beta primer mix drove a second PCR of about 6 to 12 cycles. With 12 random nucleotides, a template-switch adaptor tagged each individual cDNA molecule. TCRdb passed the 5' RACE reads through MiXCR, listing each CDR3 protein once. This table holds about 620,000 distinct CDR3 sequences, 52% found once. Germline-derived CDR1 and CDR2 are SGHVS and FQNEAQ. J gave up 7 bases and V 1 base, and 9 bases lay outside the gene matches. CDR3 length: 17 amino acids. Study-level findings and limits: Any changes in expanded clonotypes were possibly confounded, as donor CMV status remained unknown. Higher diversity and more naive CD4+ cells were features of long-lived donors, compared to aged donors.

The sample holds many counts of this clonotype. Its antigen is unknown. This receptor was identified in a woman aged 80 or over in good health. The chain combines TRBV7-8 with TRBJ1-4, with 10 bases that match TRBD1. Sequencing input: blood. The CDR3 DNA sequence: TGTGCCAGCAGCTTAGACGATGCCCGGGACAGGGGTGAAAAACTGTTTTTT. As protein: CASSLDDARDRGEKLFF.